The next 3 T cell receptor beta chains were all read from a single sample in a study of long-term antiretroviral therapy in people with HIV. The authors ran the immunoSEQ assay, v3.0, at survey level. Measured with immunoSEQ multiplex PCR; TCRdb has only the in-frame clones, and not every one. The table shows some 23,000 clones, with about 91% occurring only once. Source: unsorted PBMCs, taken more than 4.3 years after starting antiretroviral therapy. The receptor source for this set is a man aged 25-45 years with HIV.

V and J are TRBV19 and TRBJ2-2, with D possibly TRBD1 on 5 matching bases. Between the trimmed V and J ends, which lost 3 bases and 3 bases, there was a span of 11 bases. Germline CDR1 reads LNHDA; CDR2 reads SQIVND (reference sequence). CDR3 size: 15 residues. The CDR3 loop is CASSIQGGDTGELFF. Written as DNA, the CDR3 is TGTGCCAGTAGTATTCAGGGTGGAGACACCGGGGAGCTGTTTTTT.

On this clone: Sequence at one end of the junction differs from germline and may be a read error. The chain uses TRBV15 and TRBJ2-7, with 9 bases aligning to TRBD2. Germline assignment: CDR1 LNHNV and CDR2 YYDKDF (reference sequence). The CDR3 is 13 residues long. CDR3 region: CATSRTSGTREIF. As DNA, the CDR3 is TGTGCCACCAGCAGGACTAGCGGAACCCGGGAGATCTTC.

The V call is TRBV2, the J call TRBJ1-4; no clear D. With 4 bases removed from V and 3 bases from J, the gap between germline ends came to 12 bases. The CDR3 sequence is 15 residues long. Germline V gives CDR1 SNHLY, CDR2 FYNNEI. The CDR3 here is CASSVMAESNEKLFF. CDR3 DNA: TGTGCCAGCAGTGTTATGGCGGAATCTAATGAAAAACTGTTTTTT.